This T cell receptor beta chain was sequenced for a study of PD-L1 blockade in urothelial cancer. As to time point: pretreatment peripheral blood. Data came from immunoSEQ multiplex PCR; TCRdb stores just in-frame clones and leaves some out. The sample records roughly 63,000 clones, roughly 79% being singletons. CDR3 length equals 16 residues. The junction had 15 bases not matched to a gene; V was cut back by 7 bases and J by 6 bases. Germline V gives CDR1 ENHRY, CDR2 SYGVKD. Sequencing was performed on PBMCs, taken around atezolizumab (anti-PD-L1) treatment. This rearrangement joins TRBV10-3 to TRBJ2-1; 7 bases agree with TRBD1. The clonotype was recovered from a man aged 65-85 years with urothelial cancer. DNA for the CDR3: TGTGCCATCAAAATAAGGGGGCGAACGGAAGCCAATGAGCAGTTCTTC. Protein sequence: CAIKIRGRTEANEQFF.